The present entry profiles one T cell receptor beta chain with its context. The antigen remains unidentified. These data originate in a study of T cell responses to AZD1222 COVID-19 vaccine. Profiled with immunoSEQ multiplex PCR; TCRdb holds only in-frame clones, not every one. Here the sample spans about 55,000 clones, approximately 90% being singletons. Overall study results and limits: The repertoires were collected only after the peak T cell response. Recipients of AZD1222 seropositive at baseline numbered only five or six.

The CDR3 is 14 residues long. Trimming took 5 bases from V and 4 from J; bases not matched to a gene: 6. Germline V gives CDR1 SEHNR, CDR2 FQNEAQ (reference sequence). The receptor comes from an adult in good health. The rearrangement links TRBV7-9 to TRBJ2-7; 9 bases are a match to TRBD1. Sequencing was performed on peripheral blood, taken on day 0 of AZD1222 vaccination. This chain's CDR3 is CASSRQGGLYEQYF. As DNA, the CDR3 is TGTGCCAGCAGCCGACAGGGGGGTTTATACGAGCAGTACTTC.